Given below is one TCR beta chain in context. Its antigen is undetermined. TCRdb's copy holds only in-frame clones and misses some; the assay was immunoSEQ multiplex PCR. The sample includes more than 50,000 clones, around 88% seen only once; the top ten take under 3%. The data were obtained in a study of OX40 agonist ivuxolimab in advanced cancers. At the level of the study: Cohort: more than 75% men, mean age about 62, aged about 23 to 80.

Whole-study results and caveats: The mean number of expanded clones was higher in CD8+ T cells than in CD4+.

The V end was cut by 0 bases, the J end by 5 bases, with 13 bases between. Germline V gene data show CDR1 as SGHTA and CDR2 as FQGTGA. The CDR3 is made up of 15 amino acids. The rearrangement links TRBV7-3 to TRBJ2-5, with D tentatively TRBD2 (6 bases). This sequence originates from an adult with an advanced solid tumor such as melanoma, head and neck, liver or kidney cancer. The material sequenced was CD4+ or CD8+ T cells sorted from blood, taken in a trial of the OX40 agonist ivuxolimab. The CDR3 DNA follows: TGTGCCAGCAGCTTAACGTCGTCCCGGGGGGAGACCCAGTACTTC. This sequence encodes CASSLTSSRGETQYF.